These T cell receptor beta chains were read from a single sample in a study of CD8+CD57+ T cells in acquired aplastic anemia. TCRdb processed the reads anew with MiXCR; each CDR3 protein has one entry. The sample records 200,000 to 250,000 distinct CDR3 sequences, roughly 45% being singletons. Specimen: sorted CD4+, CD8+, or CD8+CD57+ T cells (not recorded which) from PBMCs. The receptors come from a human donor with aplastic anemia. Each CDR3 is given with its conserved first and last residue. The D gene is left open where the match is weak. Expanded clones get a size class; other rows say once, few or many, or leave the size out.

cdr3_nt: TGTGCCAGCGTAACAGGGGGCGACGGGAAAACTGAAGCTTTCTTT; cdr3_aa: CASVTGGDGKTEAFF; cdr3_length: 15; d_call: TRBD1; v_call: TRBV2; j_call: TRBJ1-1; clone_size: many
cdr3_nt: TGCGCCAGCAGCCCGACCACGGGAGGGCCCCAGCATTTT; cdr3_aa: CASSPTTGGPQHF; cdr3_length: 13; d_call: -; v_call: TRBV4-1; j_call: TRBJ1-5; clone_size: many
cdr3_nt: TGCGCCAGCAGCTTGAATACGGGACAGGTCCTCAATGAGCAGTTCTTC; cdr3_aa: CASSLNTGQVLNEQFF; cdr3_length: 16; d_call: TRBD1; v_call: TRBV5-1; j_call: TRBJ2-1; clone_size: -
cdr3_nt: TGCGCCAGCAGTGAGAGCCAGGGCAACTACGAGCAGTACTTC; cdr3_aa: CASSESQGNYEQYF; cdr3_length: 14; d_call: -; v_call: TRBV10-1; j_call: TRBJ2-7; clone_size: many
cdr3_nt: TGTGCCAGCAGTTACGGGGGGGGGCGATCAGATACGCAGTATTTT; cdr3_aa: CASSYGGGRSDTQYF; cdr3_length: 15; d_call: -; v_call: TRBV6-5; j_call: TRBJ2-3; clone_size: -
cdr3_nt: TGTGCCAGCAGCAGTTTAGAAGGGGGACACGGGTACGAGCAGTACTTC; cdr3_aa: CASSSLEGGHGYEQYF; cdr3_length: 16; d_call: -; v_call: TRBV7-8; j_call: TRBJ2-7; clone_size: many
cdr3_nt: TGTGCCAGCAGCGTAACTAGCGGGGGGACTTACAATGAGCAGTTCTTC; cdr3_aa: CASSVTSGGTYNEQFF; cdr3_length: 16; d_call: TRBD2; v_call: TRBV7-3; j_call: TRBJ2-1; clone_size: many
cdr3_nt: TGTGCCAGCAGCTTGGGAGGGAATAACATTCAGTACTTC; cdr3_aa: CASSLGGNNIQYF; cdr3_length: 13; d_call: -; v_call: TRBV5-8; j_call: TRBJ2-4; clone_size: many
cdr3_nt: TGTGCCAGCAGCTTAGGGTGGGCTAACTATGGCTACACCTTC; cdr3_aa: CASSLGWANYGYTF; cdr3_length: 14; d_call: -; v_call: TRBV7-8; j_call: TRBJ1-2; clone_size: -
cdr3_nt: TGTGCCAGCAGCCGCAGTGCAGGCGATCTGTCGGTCCAGTTTAATGAAAAACTGTTTTTT; cdr3_aa: CASSRSAGDLSVQFNEKLFF; cdr3_length: 20; d_call: -; v_call: TRBV6-5; j_call: TRBJ1-4; clone_size: few
cdr3_nt: TGTGCCAGCAGCTTAGCCACCCCCAGGGGAACCCACGAGCAGTACTTC; cdr3_aa: CASSLATPRGTHEQYF; cdr3_length: 16; d_call: -; v_call: TRBV7-9; j_call: TRBJ2-7; clone_size: many
cdr3_nt: TGTGCCAGCAGCCCCACCTGGCGGGGGGGCCGGGATACGCAGTATTTT; cdr3_aa: CASSPTWRGGRDTQYF; cdr3_length: 16; d_call: TRBD2; v_call: TRBV7-9; j_call: TRBJ2-3; clone_size: many
cdr3_nt: TGTGCCAGTAGTACCGGGACAGGGGGATCACCCCTCCACTTT; cdr3_aa: CASSTGTGGSPLHF; cdr3_length: 14; d_call: TRBD1; v_call: TRBV19; j_call: TRBJ1-6; clone_size: many
cdr3_nt: TGTGCCAGCAGCCCCAGGCGGAGGGCAGGCCCAGAGGCTAACTATGGCTACACCTTC; cdr3_aa: CASSPRRRAGPEANYGYTF; cdr3_length: 19; d_call: -; v_call: TRBV9; j_call: TRBJ1-2; clone_size: -
cdr3_nt: TGCAGCGTTGAAGATCGGGCCTCCCCTAGGGACCCTGAAGCTTTCTTT; cdr3_aa: CSVEDRASPRDPEAFF; cdr3_length: 16; d_call: -; v_call: TRBV29-1; j_call: TRBJ1-1; clone_size: many
cdr3_nt: TGCGCCAGCAATCCAGGGACAGGCCGTTCACCCCTCCACTTT; cdr3_aa: CASNPGTGRSPLHF; cdr3_length: 14; d_call: TRBD1; v_call: TRBV5-1; j_call: TRBJ1-6; clone_size: -
cdr3_nt: TGTGCCAGCAGCTTAGGAGGACAGGGCTACGAGCAGTACTTC; cdr3_aa: CASSLGGQGYEQYF; cdr3_length: 14; d_call: TRBD1; v_call: TRBV7-3; j_call: TRBJ2-7; clone_size: many
cdr3_nt: TGCGCCAGCAGCCGCGGGCTCACCCGAGAGCTGTTTTTT; cdr3_aa: CASSRGLTRELFF; cdr3_length: 13; d_call: -; v_call: TRBV5-1; j_call: TRBJ2-2; clone_size: -
cdr3_nt: TGTGCCGGAAGGGACAGGGAGAACACCGGGGATCAGCCCCAGCATTTT; cdr3_aa: CAGRDRENTGDQPQHF; cdr3_length: 16; d_call: TRBD1; v_call: TRBV19; j_call: TRBJ1-5; clone_size: -
cdr3_nt: TGTGCCAGCAGCGCAAGGGGGGATCCATACAATGAGCAGTTCTTC; cdr3_aa: CASSARGDPYNEQFF; cdr3_length: 15; d_call: -; v_call: TRBV6-1; j_call: TRBJ2-1; clone_size: many
cdr3_nt: TGTGCCAGCAGCTCCCGGGATCCTTTGACAGATACGCAGTATTTT; cdr3_aa: CASSSRDPLTDTQYF; cdr3_length: 15; d_call: -; v_call: TRBV7-8; j_call: TRBJ2-3; clone_size: many
cdr3_nt: TGCAGCGTAACCGGGACAGGGGGGTACAATGAGCAGTATTTT; cdr3_aa: CSVTGTGGYNEQYF; cdr3_length: 14; d_call: TRBD1; v_call: TRBV29-1; j_call: TRBJ2-3; clone_size: -
cdr3_nt: TGTGCCAGCAGTTTCTACGGGTATGGCTACACCTTC; cdr3_aa: CASSFYGYGYTF; cdr3_length: 12; d_call: -; v_call: TRBV6-5; j_call: TRBJ1-2; clone_size: many
cdr3_nt: TGTGCCAGCAGCCCAGGGACAGGAGGAGGGTCACCCCTCCACTTT; cdr3_aa: CASSPGTGGGSPLHF; cdr3_length: 15; d_call: TRBD1; v_call: TRBV7-6; j_call: TRBJ1-6; clone_size: many